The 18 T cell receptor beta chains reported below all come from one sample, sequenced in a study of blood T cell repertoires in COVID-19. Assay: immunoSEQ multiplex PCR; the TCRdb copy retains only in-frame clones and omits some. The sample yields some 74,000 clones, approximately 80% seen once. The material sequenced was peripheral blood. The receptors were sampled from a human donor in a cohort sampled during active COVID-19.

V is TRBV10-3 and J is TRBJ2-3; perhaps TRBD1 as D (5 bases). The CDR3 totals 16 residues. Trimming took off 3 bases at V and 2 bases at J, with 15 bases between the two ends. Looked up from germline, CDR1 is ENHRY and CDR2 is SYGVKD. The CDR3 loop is CAISDPSRGATDTQYF. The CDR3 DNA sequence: TGTGCCATCAGTGACCCTTCTCGTGGGGCCACAGATACGCAGTATTTT.

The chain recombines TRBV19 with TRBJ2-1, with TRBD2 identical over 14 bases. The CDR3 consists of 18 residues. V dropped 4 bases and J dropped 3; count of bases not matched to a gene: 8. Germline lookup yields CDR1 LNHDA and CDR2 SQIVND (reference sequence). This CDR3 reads CASSKGTSGSINYNEQFF. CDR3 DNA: TGTGCCAGTAGTAAGGGGACTAGCGGGAGTATTAACTACAATGAGCAGTTCTTC.

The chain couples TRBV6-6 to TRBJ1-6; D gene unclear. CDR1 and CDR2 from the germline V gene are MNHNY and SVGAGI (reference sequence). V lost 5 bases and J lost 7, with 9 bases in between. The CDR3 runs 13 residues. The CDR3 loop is CASSPAVNSPLHF. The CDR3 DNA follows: TGTGCCAGCAGTCCTGCAGTGAATTCACCCCTCCACTTT.

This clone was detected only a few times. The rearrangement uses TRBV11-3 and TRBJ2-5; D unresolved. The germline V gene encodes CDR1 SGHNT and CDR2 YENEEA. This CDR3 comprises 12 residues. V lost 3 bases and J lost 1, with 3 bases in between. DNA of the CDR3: TGTGCCAGCAGCTTGGCCCAAGAGACCCAGTACTTC. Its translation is CASSLAQETQYF.

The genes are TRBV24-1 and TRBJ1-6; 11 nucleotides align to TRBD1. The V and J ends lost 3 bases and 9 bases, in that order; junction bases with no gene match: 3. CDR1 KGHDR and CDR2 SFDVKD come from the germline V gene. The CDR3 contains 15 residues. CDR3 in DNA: TGTGCCACCAGTGATGGACAGGGGGCTGGTTCACCCCTCCACTTT. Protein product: CATSDGQGAGSPLHF.

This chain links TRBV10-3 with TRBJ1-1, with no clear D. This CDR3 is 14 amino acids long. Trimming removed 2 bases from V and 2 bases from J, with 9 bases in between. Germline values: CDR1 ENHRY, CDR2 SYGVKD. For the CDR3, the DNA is TGTGCCATCAGTGAGCGGGGAGCCAACACTGAAGCTTTCTTT. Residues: CAISERGANTEAFF.

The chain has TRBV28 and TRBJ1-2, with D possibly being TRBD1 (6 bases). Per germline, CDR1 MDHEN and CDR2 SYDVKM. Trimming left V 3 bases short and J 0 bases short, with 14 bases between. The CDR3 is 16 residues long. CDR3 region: CASSFPETGTNYGYTF. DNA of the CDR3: TGTGCCAGCAGTTTCCCAGAGACAGGCACTAACTATGGCTACACCTTC.

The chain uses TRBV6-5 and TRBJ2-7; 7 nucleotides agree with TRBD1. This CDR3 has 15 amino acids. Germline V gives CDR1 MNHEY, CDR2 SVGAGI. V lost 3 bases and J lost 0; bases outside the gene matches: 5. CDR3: CASSYQTGFSYEQYF. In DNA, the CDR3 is TGTGCCAGCAGTTATCAGACAGGGTTCTCCTACGAGCAGTACTTC.

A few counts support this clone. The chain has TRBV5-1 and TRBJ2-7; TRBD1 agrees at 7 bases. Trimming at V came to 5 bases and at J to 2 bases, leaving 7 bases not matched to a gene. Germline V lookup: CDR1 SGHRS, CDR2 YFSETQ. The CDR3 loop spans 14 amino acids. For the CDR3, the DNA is TGCGCCAGCAGAGGGGGCGGGTCGGCCTACGAGCAGTACTTC. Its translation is CASRGGGSAYEQYF. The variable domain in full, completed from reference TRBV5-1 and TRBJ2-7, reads KAGVTQTPRYLIKTRGQQVTLSCSPISGHRSVSWYQQTPGQGLQFLFEYFSETQRNKGNFPGRFSGRQFSNSRSEMNVSTLELGDSALYLCASRGGGSAYEQYFGPGTRLTVT.

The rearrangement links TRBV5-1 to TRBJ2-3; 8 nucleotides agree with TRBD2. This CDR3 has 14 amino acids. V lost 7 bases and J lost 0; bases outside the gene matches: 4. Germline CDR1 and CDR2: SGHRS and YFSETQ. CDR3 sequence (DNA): TGCGCCAGCGCAGCGGGGGCTAGCACAGATACGCAGTATTTT. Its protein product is CASAAGASTDTQYF.

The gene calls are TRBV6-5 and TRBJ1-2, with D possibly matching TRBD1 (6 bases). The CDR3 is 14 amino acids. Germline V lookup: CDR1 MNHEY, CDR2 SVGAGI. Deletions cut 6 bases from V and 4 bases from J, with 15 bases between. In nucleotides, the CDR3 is TGTGCCAGCAGGAAGGGGGAAGGGGTCTATGGCTACACCTTC. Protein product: CASRKGEGVYGYTF.

CDR3 sequence reads: CASRTGKGVEQFF. The CDR3 DNA is TGTGCCAGCAGAACCGGGAAGGGAGTTGAGCAGTTCTTC. The J gene is TRBJ2-1, the V gene TRBV6-5, with D perhaps TRBD2 (5 bases). This CDR3 is built from 13 residues. V lost 6 bases and J 9 bases, leaving 15 bases between the germline ends. CDR1 and CDR2 from the germline V gene are MNHEY and SVGAGI.

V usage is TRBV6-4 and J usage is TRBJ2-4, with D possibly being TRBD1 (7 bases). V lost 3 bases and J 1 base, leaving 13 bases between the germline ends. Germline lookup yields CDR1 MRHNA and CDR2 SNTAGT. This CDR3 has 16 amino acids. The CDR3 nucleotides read TGTGCCAGCAGTGATTACGCAGGGGGGGCCAAAAACATTCAGTACTTC. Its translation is CASSDYAGGAKNIQYF.

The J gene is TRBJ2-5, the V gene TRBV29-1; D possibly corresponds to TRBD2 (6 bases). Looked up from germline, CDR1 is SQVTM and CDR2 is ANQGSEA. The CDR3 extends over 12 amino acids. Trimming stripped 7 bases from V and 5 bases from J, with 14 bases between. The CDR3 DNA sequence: TGCAGCGCGAGACTAGTTGGTGAGACCCAGTACTTC. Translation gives CSARLVGETQYF. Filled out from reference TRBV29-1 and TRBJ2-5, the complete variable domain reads SAVISQKPSRDICQRGTSLTIQCQVDSQVTMMFWYRQQPGQSLTLIATANQGSEATYESGFVIDKFPISRPNLTFSTLTVSNMSPEDSSIYLCSARLVGETQYFGPGTRLLVL.

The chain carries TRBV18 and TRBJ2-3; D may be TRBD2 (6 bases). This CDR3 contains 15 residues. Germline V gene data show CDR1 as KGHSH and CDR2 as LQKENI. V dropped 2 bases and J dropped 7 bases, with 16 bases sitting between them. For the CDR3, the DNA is TGTGCCAGCTCACCAGTTTCGTCTAGCGAATATACGCAGTATTTT. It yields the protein CASSPVSSSEYTQYF.

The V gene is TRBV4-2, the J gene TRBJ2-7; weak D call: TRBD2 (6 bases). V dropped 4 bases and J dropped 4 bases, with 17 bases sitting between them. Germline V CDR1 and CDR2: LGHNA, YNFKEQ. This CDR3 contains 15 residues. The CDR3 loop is CASSRKEEGFYEQYF. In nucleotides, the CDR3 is TGTGCCAGCAGCCGGAAAGAGGAGGGATTTTACGAGCAGTACTTC.

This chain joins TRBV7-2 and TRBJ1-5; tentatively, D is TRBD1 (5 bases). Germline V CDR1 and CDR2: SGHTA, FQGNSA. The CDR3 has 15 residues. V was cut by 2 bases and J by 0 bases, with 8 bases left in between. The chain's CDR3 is CASSLQGNSNQPQHF. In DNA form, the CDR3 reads TGTGCCAGCAGCTTACAGGGTAATAGCAATCAGCCCCAGCATTTT.

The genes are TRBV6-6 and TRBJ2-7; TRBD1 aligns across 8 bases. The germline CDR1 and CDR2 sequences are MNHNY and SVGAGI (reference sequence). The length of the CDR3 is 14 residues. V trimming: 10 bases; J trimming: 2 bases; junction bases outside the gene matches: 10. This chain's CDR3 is CATQDRVPPYEQYF. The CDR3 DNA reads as TGTGCCACCCAGGACAGGGTTCCCCCCTACGAGCAGTACTTC.